The 24 T cell receptor beta chains presented below share a single source sample, sequenced in a study of T cell responses to AZD1222 COVID-19 vaccine. Clones were read by immunoSEQ multiplex PCR, and TCRdb kept only the in-frame ones, dropping some. The sample shows 100,000 to 110,000 clones, over 75% of them seen only once. Source: peripheral blood, taken on day 0 of MenACWY control vaccination. The origin of the receptors is an adult in good health.

This clone has just one count. V usage is TRBV25-1 and J usage is TRBJ1-1; TRBD1 is a possible D gene (6 bases). Trimming stripped 2 bases from V and 4 bases from J, with 14 bases between. CDR1 is MGHDK, CDR2 SYGVNS, per germline. CDR3 length equals 15 residues. The CDR3 is CASSELTGRGTEAFF. CDR3 bases: TGTGCCAGCAGTGAACTAACAGGGAGGGGCACTGAAGCTTTCTTT.

This clone was found many times. The V and J genes are TRBV10-2 and TRBJ2-1; 13 bases agree with TRBD2. Trimming cost V 10 bases and J 11 bases; bases outside gene matches: 8. This CDR3 comprises 13 residues. CDR1 is WSHSY, CDR2 SAAADI, per germline. The CDR3 here is CATSLAGGPKQFF. The DNA of the CDR3 is TGCGCCACCTCACTAGCGGGAGGGCCTAAGCAGTTCTTC.

The chain joins TRBV4-3 to TRBJ1-6, with D possibly matching TRBD1 (6 bases). Per the germline V gene, CDR1 is LGHNA and CDR2 is YSLEER. V lost 1 base and J lost 8, with 15 bases in between. This CDR3 spans 16 amino acids. This CDR3 is CASSQANRVGHSPLHF. In DNA, the CDR3 is TGCGCCAGCAGCCAAGCGAACAGGGTGGGGCATTCACCCCTCCACTTT.

This clone was recorded once. CDR3 sequence: CASSLSGRFEPQHF. The CDR3 region has the DNA TGTGCCAGCAGCTTGAGTGGACGGTTCGAGCCCCAGCATTTT. The V gene is TRBV5-6, the J gene TRBJ1-5; no clear D. CDR1 and CDR2 from the germline V gene are SGHDT and YYEEEE. V lost 1 base and J 8 bases, leaving 13 bases between the germline ends. The CDR3 has 14 amino acids.

The chain links TRBV5-1 to TRBJ2-3; no firm D call. The CDR3 is made up of 13 amino acids. Deletions cut 2 bases from V and 4 bases from J, with 8 bases between. The germline V gene encodes CDR1 SGHRS and CDR2 YFSETQ. The CDR3 DNA is TGCGCCAGCAGCTTCCTTGGCGCAGATACGCAGTATTTT. Translation gives CASSFLGADTQYF.

The rearrangement uses TRBV27 and TRBJ1-4, with D perhaps matching TRBD1 (6 bases). Germline V CDR1 and CDR2: MNHEY, SMNVEV (reference sequence). The CDR3 has 14 amino acids. V was pared by 6 bases and J by 7 bases, with 15 bases between. The CDR3 is CASSKQGGGEKLFF. For the CDR3, the DNA is TGTGCCAGCAGCAAACAGGGTGGGGGTGAAAAACTGTTTTTT.

The rearrangement joins TRBV10-3 to TRBJ2-2, with TRBD2 matching 15 bases. V was clipped by 4 bases and J by 4 bases; unmatched bases: 16. CDR3 length: 21 amino acids. Germline lookup yields CDR1 ENHRY and CDR2 SYGVKD. CDR3 sequence reads: CAISAPPPGGTSGGFTGELFF. The CDR3 DNA reads as TGTGCCATCAGTGCACCCCCTCCGGGGGGGACTAGCGGGGGGTTCACCGGGGAGCTGTTTTTT.

The CDR3 reads CASKRTESSYEQYF. As DNA, the CDR3 is TGTGCCAGCAAACGGACCGAGAGCTCCTACGAGCAGTACTTC. This chain connects TRBV6-5 to TRBJ2-7; unclear D gene. The CDR3 has 14 residues. Germline lookup yields CDR1 MNHEY and CDR2 SVGAGI. Trimming took 7 bases from V and 0 from J, leaving 13 bases between them.

The chain carries TRBV7-2 and TRBJ2-7, with D maybe TRBD1 (5 bases). The V gene's germline CDR1 is SGHTA and CDR2 FQGNSA. V was clipped by 1 base and J by 0 bases, with 10 bases between them. The CDR3 loop spans 15 amino acids. This chain's CDR3 is CASSLDQGLSYEQYF. CDR3 coding DNA: TGTGCCAGCAGCTTAGACCAGGGTCTCTCCTACGAGCAGTACTTC.

J is TRBJ2-2 and V is TRBV11-2, with 14 bases aligning to TRBD2. J gave up 4 bases and V 4 bases, and 2 bases lay outside the gene matches. CDR3 length equals 16 residues. Germline V gene sequence: CDR1 SGHAT, CDR2 FQNNGV. In nucleotides, the CDR3 is TGTGCCAGCAGCTCCGGACTAGCGGGGGGCACCGGGGAGCTGTTTTTT. This gives the protein CASSSGLAGGTGELFF. The full variable domain, completed using reference TRBV11-2 and TRBJ2-2, is EAGVAQSPRYKIIEKRQSVAFWCNPISGHATLYWYQQILGQGPKLLIQFQNNGVVDDSQLPKDRFSAERLKGVDSTLKIQPAKLEDSAVYLCASSSGLAGGTGELFFGEGSRLTVL.

V and J are TRBV30 and TRBJ2-5; D is ambiguous. Germline V gene sequence: CDR1 GTSNPN, CDR2 SVGIG (reference sequence). This CDR3 has 11 amino acids. V lost 4 bases, J lost 7 bases, and 10 bases lay in between. CDR3 coding DNA: TGTGCCTGGACCTCTTCTAGGACCCAGTACTTC. Translated: CAWTSSRTQYF.

The V call is TRBV9, the J call TRBJ2-3, with TRBD1 as a possible D gene (5 bases). V was cut by 4 bases and J by 2 bases, with 17 bases left in between. CDR3 length: 16 residues. Germline CDR1 SGDLS, CDR2 YYNGEE. The CDR3 protein is CASSLRGLLTTDTQYF. In DNA, the CDR3 is TGTGCCAGCAGCCTTAGGGGTCTTCTAACCACAGATACGCAGTATTTT.

In this sample, this clone turned up once. This chain links TRBV7-9 with TRBJ1-2; D is possibly TRBD1 (6 bases). With 3 bases removed from V and 10 bases from J, the gap between germline ends came to 24 bases. Germline values: CDR1 SEHNR, CDR2 FQNEAQ (reference sequence). The CDR3 contains 16 residues. The chain's CDR3 is CASSLPQGKDWEDYTF. The CDR3 DNA reads TGTGCCAGCAGCTTGCCGCAGGGGAAAGACTGGGAGGACTACACCTTC.

The chain carries TRBV5-1 and TRBJ2-7; tentative D call: TRBD1 (6 bases). This CDR3 is built from 14 residues. Germline V gene lookup returns CDR1 SGHRS and CDR2 YFSETQ. V was clipped by 4 bases and J by 4 bases, with 15 bases between them. The CDR3 region is CASSPSQDSYEQYF. CDR3 sequence (DNA): TGCGCCAGCAGCCCATCCCAGGACAGTTACGAGCAGTACTTC.

The chain links TRBV6-5 to TRBJ1-3, with no clear D. CDR3 length: 14 residues. Germline CDR1 MNHEY, CDR2 SVGAGI. V was trimmed by 6 bases and J by 0 bases, leaving 9 bases between them. The CDR3 sequence is CASSVGYSGNTIYF. In nucleotides, the CDR3 is TGTGCCAGCAGCGTAGGCTACTCTGGAAACACCATATATTTT.

This chain joins TRBV5-1 and TRBJ1-6; 7 nucleotides align to TRBD1. Germline V CDR1 and CDR2: SGHRS, YFSETQ. Germline trimming cut 4 bases from V and 8 bases from J; bases unmatched to any gene: 9. CDR3 size: 15 residues. DNA of the CDR3: TGCGCCAGCAGCGCGTACACAGGGGAGGATTCACCCCTCCACTTT. This gives the protein CASSAYTGEDSPLHF.

The rearrangement uses TRBV7-9 and TRBJ1-5, with D hard to call. Trimming took off 5 bases at V and 6 bases at J, with 14 bases between the two ends. CDR3 size: 14 residues. Germline CDR1 is SEHNR and CDR2 is FQNEAQ (reference sequence). The CDR3 DNA follows: TGTGCCAGCAGCGAGTTGGGAGGCACTCAGCCCCAGCATTTT. Its protein product is CASSELGGTQPQHF.

The chain has TRBV12-3 or TRBV12-4 and TRBJ1-1, with 7 bases fitting TRBD1. The V gene end was trimmed by 6 bases and the J gene end by 10 bases; junction bases not matched to a gene: 11. CDR3 length: 13 residues. The CDR3 spells CASRFDREGRAFF. The CDR3 DNA is TGTGCCAGCAGGTTTGACAGGGAGGGAAGAGCTTTCTTT.

By proportion, this clone is medium-sized. This chain connects TRBV9 to TRBJ1-3, with unresolved D. The CDR3 consists of 13 residues. V gave up 4 bases and J gave up 0 bases, with 5 bases separating them. Per germline, CDR1 SGDLS and CDR2 YYNGEE. The CDR3 DNA reads TGTGCCAGCAGCCGTTACTCTGGAAACACCATATATTTT. Its translation: CASSRYSGNTIYF.

The chain couples TRBV25-1 to TRBJ2-1, with D tentatively TRBD2 (5 bases). The CDR3 sequence is 13 residues long. CDR1 is MGHDK, CDR2 SYGVNS, per germline. The V gene lost 10 bases and the J gene lost 5 bases, with 15 bases spanning the gap. CDR3 protein: CATGKRPDNEQFF. DNA of the CDR3: TGTGCCACCGGGAAGAGGCCTGACAATGAGCAGTTCTTC.

This chain connects TRBV19 to TRBJ1-3; 8 bases are a match to TRBD1. After removal of 6 bases from V and 1 base from J, the junction contained 5 bases not matched to a gene. This CDR3 spans 15 amino acids. Germline V gives CDR1 LNHDA, CDR2 SQIVND (reference sequence). CDR3 sequence: CASRAGQGSGNTIYF. As DNA, the CDR3 is TGTGCCAGTAGAGCCGGACAGGGTTCTGGAAACACCATATATTTT.

The DNA of the CDR3 is TGTGCCAGCAGCTTAGGCGGGCTCATCACAGATACGCAGTATTTT. This encodes CASSLGGLITDTQYF. The gene calls are TRBV11-3 and TRBJ2-3; a weak D match, TRBD2 (5 bases). V dropped 1 base and J dropped 2 bases, with 10 bases sitting between them. CDR3 length equals 15 residues. Germline V CDR1 and CDR2: SGHNT, YENEEA. Looking up the rest from reference TRBV11-3 and TRBJ2-3 gives the full variable domain: EAGVVQSPRYKIIEKKQPVAFWCNPISGHNTLYWYLQNLGQGPELLIRYENEEAVDDSQLPKDRFSAERLKGVDSTLKIQPAELGDSAVYLCASSLGGLITDTQYFGPGTRLTVL.

This chain connects TRBV6-5 to TRBJ1-1, with 9 bases fitting TRBD1. This CDR3 is 14 amino acids long. Germline values: CDR1 MNHEY, CDR2 SVGAGI. V lost 5 bases and J lost 1; bases outside the gene matches: 2. The CDR3 nucleotides read TGTGCCAGCAGTCAGGGACAGGGGAACACTGAAGCTTTCTTT. Residues: CASSQGQGNTEAFF.

The V gene is TRBV7-9, the J gene TRBJ1-1, with 12 positions matching TRBD1. CDR3 length equals 16 residues. Trimming at V came to 5 bases and at J to 5 bases, leaving 9 bases not matched to a gene. Per germline, CDR1 SEHNR and CDR2 FQNEAQ (reference sequence). The DNA for the CDR3 is TGTGCCAGCAGCGCCCAACCGGGACAGGGGGCGACTGAAGCTTTCTTT. Its protein is CASSAQPGQGATEAFF. Full variable domain (rest looked up from reference TRBV7-9 and TRBJ1-1): DTGVSQNPRHKITKRGQNVTFRCDPISEHNRLYWYRQTLGQGPEFLTYFQNEAQLEKSRLLSDRFSAERPKGSFSTLEIQRTEQGDSAMYLCASSAQPGQGATEAFFGQGTRLTVV.